This is a list of T cell receptor beta chains from one sample in a study of PD-1 blockade in mismatch repair-deficient tumors. The assay was immunoSEQ multiplex PCR, and TCRdb's table has in-frame clones only and misses some. The sample lists some 120,000 clones, around 80% seen once, with 4.5% to 5.5% in the top ten. Sequenced material: peripheral blood, taken about 60 weeks after starting pembrolizumab. Every receptor here comes from an adult with mismatch repair-deficient cancer. CDR3s include the opening cysteine and the closing phenylalanine or tryptophan. The order of the fields is J gene, clone size, V gene, D gene, CDR3 DNA, CDR3 protein. The D gene is left open where the match is weak. For some rows the clone size is stated as once, few or many, or as a class when expanded; others skip it.

TRBJ2-7,-,TRBV9,TRBD1,TGTGCCAGCAGATTGAGACAGGGGACGACCTACGAGCAGTACTTC,CASRLRQGTTYEQYF
TRBJ2-1,-,TRBV10-3,TRBD2,TGTGCCACCGGACTAGCGGGAGAAAGGTACAATGAGCAGTTCTTC,CATGLAGERYNEQFF
TRBJ1-1,-,TRBV7-2,-,TGTGCCAGCAGCTTAGCTCAGATGAACACTGAAGCTTTCTTT,CASSLAQMNTEAFF
TRBJ2-1,-,TRBV11-2,-,TGTGCCAGCAGCTTAGGAGGTGGTGAGCAGTTCTTC,CASSLGGGEQFF
TRBJ1-2,-,TRBV5-4,-,TGTGCCAGCAGCATTACAAAGGGACACTCCTATGGCTACACCTTC,CASSITKGHSYGYTF
TRBJ2-7,-,TRBV6-1,-,TGTGCCATCCGGAGAGACCAGCCCTACGAGCAGTACTTC,CAIRRDQPYEQYF
TRBJ2-7,-,TRBV7-8,TRBD2,TGTGCCAGCAGCTACGGGACTAGCGGGAGAGCCGGCTACGAGCAGTACTTC,CASSYGTSGRAGYEQYF
TRBJ2-3,-,TRBV19,-,TGTGCCAGTAAAGGACGCATTAGCACAGATACGCAGTATTTT,CASKGRISTDTQYF
TRBJ1-5,-,TRBV5-5,-,TGTGCCAGCAGAGCACAGTTCAATCAGCCCCAGCATTTT,CASRAQFNQPQHF
TRBJ2-1,-,TRBV18,-,TGTGCCAGCTTTACCGGGAGCTCCTACAATGAGCAGTTCTTC,CASFTGSSYNEQFF
TRBJ2-1,-,TRBV2,-,TGTGCCAGCAGCTTTTTCAATGAGCAGTTCTTC,CASSFFNEQFF
TRBJ2-7,-,TRBV7-3,-,TGTGCCAGCAGCCCTTTCGCGGGTCCCGTCTACGAGCAGTACTTC,CASSPFAGPVYEQYF
TRBJ1-1,once,TRBV5-1,-,TGCGCCAGCAGCACACGACAGTACACTGAAGCTTTCTTT,CASSTRQYTEAFF
TRBJ1-2,-,TRBV6-6,-,TGTGCCAGCAGTTACTCGCGAGGGGCTGGCTACACCTTC,CASSYSRGAGYTF
TRBJ1-4,few,TRBV9,-,TGTGCCAGCAGCGAATATGCAACTAATGAAAAACTGTTTTTT,CASSEYATNEKLFF
TRBJ2-7,-,TRBV5-1,TRBD1,TGCGCCAGCAGCTTGACGGGTGGACAGGGGACCGGCGAGCAGTACTTC,CASSLTGGQGTGEQYF
TRBJ2-7,few,TRBV2,-,TGTGCCAGCAGTGAAGCGCTTTCAGAGTCCTACGAGCAGTACTTC,CASSEALSESYEQYF
TRBJ2-5,-,TRBV7-2,TRBD2,TGTGCCAGCAGCTTTGCGGGAGAAGAGACCCAGTACTTC,CASSFAGEETQYF
TRBJ2-7,-,TRBV6-1,-,TGTGCCAGCAGTGAGGGGAGGATTCAAGGCGAGCAGTACTTC,CASSEGRIQGEQYF
TRBJ2-1,-,TRBV4-3,TRBD2,TGCGCCAGCAGCCAAGGGCGGGACTACTACAATGAGCAGTTCTTC,CASSQGRDYYNEQFF
TRBJ2-1,-,TRBV4-3,-,TGCGCCAGCAGCCAAGATGGGTCCGGAGACGGATACAATGAGCAGTTCTTC,CASSQDGSGDGYNEQFF
TRBJ2-7,-,TRBV14,TRBD1,TGTGCCAGCAGCCGGGACAGGGTAGTATACGAGCAGTACTTC,CASSRDRVVYEQYF
TRBJ1-2,-,TRBV6-5,TRBD1,TGTGCCAGCAGGCCTCGAATGACAGGGGTCTATGGCTACACCTTC,CASRPRMTGVYGYTF
TRBJ2-3,-,TRBV11-3,TRBD1,TGTGCCAGCAGCCGACAGGGTCAGAAGGATACGCAGTATTTT,CASSRQGQKDTQYF
TRBJ1-2,-,TRBV16,-,TGTGCCAGCAGCCAATCGATATCCGGATTCATCATCAACTATGGCTACACCTTC,CASSQSISGFIINYGYTF
TRBJ1-1,-,TRBV15,-,TGTGCCACCAGCAGAGAGAAGAACACTGAAGCTTTCTTT,CATSREKNTEAFF
TRBJ2-7,-,TRBV7-9,TRBD1,TGTGCCAGCAGCCGAGGCTCCGGGACAGGGGGCTACGAGCAGTACTTC,CASSRGSGTGGYEQYF
TRBJ1-3,-,TRBV2,TRBD1,TGTGCCAGCATTCCGGGACAGGGAGCTGGAAACACCATATATTTT,CASIPGQGAGNTIYF
TRBJ1-1,-,TRBV25-1,-,TGTGCCAGCAGTGTAACAGAGAACACTGAAGCTTTCTTT,CASSVTENTEAFF
TRBJ2-3,-,TRBV7-3,-,TGTGCCAGCAGCTTATCTGGGGGCTCGGCAGATACGCAGTATTTT,CASSLSGGSADTQYF
TRBJ2-1,-,TRBV18,-,TGTGCCAGCTCACAATCGGGAGCCTCCTACAATGAGCAGTTCTTC,CASSQSGASYNEQFF
TRBJ1-2,-,TRBV2,-,TGTGCCAGCAGCCCACGCGCTCTTCCTAACTATGGCTACACCTTC,CASSPRALPNYGYTF
TRBJ2-3,-,TRBV27,TRBD2,TGTGCCAGCAGTTTGGGACTAGCGGGATCCGTTTCGCAGTATTTT,CASSLGLAGSVSQYF
TRBJ2-3,once,TRBV30,TRBD2,TGTGCCGGAACCGCGGGGGGGACTAGCGGGAACACAGATACGCAGTATTTT,CAGTAGGTSGNTDTQYF
TRBJ2-2,few,TRBV5-8,TRBD2,TGTGCCAGCAGCTTCCCTACTAGCGGTCGAGACACCGGGGAGCTGTTTTTT,CASSFPTSGRDTGELFF
TRBJ2-1,-,TRBV7-8,TRBD1,TGTGCCAGCAGCCGAACCGGGACAGGGCCTTCCGATGAGCAGTTCTTC,CASSRTGTGPSDEQFF
TRBJ1-5,few,TRBV5-4,-,TGTGCCAGCAACCTATGGGGTGGCAATCAGCCCCAGCATTTT,CASNLWGGNQPQHF
TRBJ2-3,-,TRBV10-1,TRBD2,TGCGCCAGCAGTGACCCGGGACTAGCGGGAGGTCCAGATACGCAGTATTTT,CASSDPGLAGGPDTQYF
TRBJ2-7,-,TRBV11-2,-,TGTGCCAGCAGGGGCGCCCGGCAGGGCGGGATCTACGAGCAGTACTTC,CASRGARQGGIYEQYF